The 21 T cell receptor beta chains in this list originate from one sample, sequenced in a study of metastatic and nonmetastatic thyroid tumors (dated by TCRdb to 2018 to 2021). Before undergoing thyroid surgery, none of the patients had been given any kind of treatment. The method behind the library was PCR. This sample was sequenced with an Illumina HiSeq 4000. TCRdb took the public reads, trimmed them with fastp at Q25, ran MiXCR for clone calling and kept in-frame beta chains. Counted in this sample were 21,000 or so clones; about 17% of them appeared once. Roughly 21% of the sample rests with the top ten. The sample consisted of blood. All receptors derive from a male donor with papillary thyroid cancer or a benign thyroid nodule (not recorded which). Some clones in this sample may be carry-over from other donors' samples.

This chain links TRBV6-2 or TRBV6-3 with TRBJ2-7, with 11 bases aligning to TRBD1. Trimming cost V 5 bases and J 3 bases; bases outside gene matches: 18. The CDR3 is 19 amino acids. Looked up from germline, CDR1 is MNHEY and CDR2 is SVGEGT. The CDR3 coding sequence is TGTGCCAGCAGTATACGGACAGGGGGCGAGCGGGTAGGTTTCTACGAGCAGTACTTC. The encoded protein is CASSIRTGGERVGFYEQYF.

J is TRBJ1-1 and V is TRBV6-1; D is undetermined. Germline V gene sequence: CDR1 MNHNS, CDR2 SASEGT. The V and J ends lost 5 bases and 0 bases respectively, with 7 bases between them. The CDR3 runs 13 residues. CDR3 residues: CASSFRVNTEAFF. The CDR3 DNA is TGTGCCAGCAGTTTTCGGGTGAACACTGAAGCTTTCTTT.

This clone turned up a few times. The chain recombines TRBV6-2 or TRBV6-3 with TRBJ2-3, with TRBD2 identical over 10 bases. J was trimmed by 7 bases and V by 6 bases; bases with no gene match: 13. The germline gives CDR1 MNHEY, CDR2 SVGEGT. This CDR3 has 16 amino acids. CDR3 sequence: CASRLTGTSVRNTQYF. In DNA form, the CDR3 reads TGTGCCAGCAGACTAACCGGGACTAGCGTACGAAATACGCAGTATTTT.

This clone came up many times. This rearrangement joins TRBV28 to TRBJ1-2; no clear D gene. There are 13 residues in the CDR3. CDR1 is MDHEN, CDR2 SYDVKM, per germline. V dropped 2 bases and J dropped 5 bases, with 9 bases sitting between them. The CDR3 loop is CASSLAGRYGYTF. In nucleotides, the CDR3 is TGTGCCAGCAGTTTAGCGGGAAGGTATGGCTACACCTTC.

This clone is labeled as medium-sized. The V and J genes are TRBV6-2 or TRBV6-3 and TRBJ1-5; TRBD1 is a possible D gene (6 bases). The CDR3 contains 14 residues. CDR1 and CDR2 (germline): MNHEY, SVGEGT. The ends were cut back, 5 bases at V and 6 bases at J, with 14 bases in the middle. The CDR3 sequence: CASSVGHLLQPQHF. In DNA form, the CDR3 reads TGTGCCAGCAGTGTGGGACACTTGCTTCAGCCCCAGCATTTT.

The table lists this clone with many counts. The chain carries TRBV28 and TRBJ1-2; 8 bases line up with TRBD1. The CDR3 contains 12 residues. Germline assignment: CDR1 MDHEN and CDR2 SYDVKM. V was clipped by 8 bases and J by 4 bases; unmatched bases: 3. DNA for the CDR3: TGTGCCAGCGGGACAGGCCTCTATGGCTACACCTTC. As protein: CASGTGLYGYTF.

This rearrangement joins TRBV6-1 to TRBJ1-1; D uncertain. Per the germline V gene, CDR1 is MNHNS and CDR2 is SASEGT. The CDR3 contains 11 residues. V gave up 3 bases and J gave up 11 bases, with 10 bases separating them. The chain's CDR3 is CASSEPFRAFF. The CDR3 DNA follows: TGTGCCAGCAGTGAGCCTTTCAGGGCTTTCTTT.

There are many counts of this clone. The chain combines TRBV29-1 with TRBJ1-3; D is undetermined. The CDR3 has 11 amino acids. CDR1 and CDR2 (germline): SQVTM, ANQGSEA. V was pared by 3 bases and J by 4 bases, with 4 bases between. CDR3 DNA: TGCAGCGTTGATTGGGGAAACACCATATATTTT. It codes for CSVDWGNTIYF.

This clone was observed many times. The CDR3: CASSTVAGRYNEQFF. For the CDR3, the DNA is TGTGCCAGCAGCACGGTAGCGGGAAGATACAATGAGCAGTTCTTC. V usage is TRBV7-2 and J usage is TRBJ2-1; 8 nucleotides line up with TRBD2. In germline, CDR1 is SGHTA, CDR2 FQGNSA. V lost 5 bases, J lost 4 bases, and 7 bases stayed unmatched. The CDR3 covers 15 residues.

This clone showed up just a few times. The V call is TRBV15, the J call TRBJ2-4, with TRBD1 as a possible D gene (5 bases). Germline CDR1 is LNHNV and CDR2 is YYDKDF (reference sequence). The CDR3 covers 15 residues. Trimming left V 7 bases short and J 5 bases short, with 18 bases between. The CDR3 protein is CATIGDPDSQNIQYF. CDR3 bases: TGTGCCACCATCGGCGACCCCGACAGTCAAAACATTCAGTACTTC. Supplemented by reference TRBV15 and TRBJ2-4, the full variable domain reads DAMVIQNPRYQVTQFGKPVTLSCSQTLNHNVMYWYQQKSSQAPKLLFHYYDKDFNNEADTPDNFQSRRPNTSFCFLDIRSPGLGDTAMYLCATIGDPDSQNIQYFGAGTRLSVL.

This clone occurred many times. The gene calls are TRBV19 and TRBJ2-5; D is uncertain. Looked up from germline, CDR1 is LNHDA and CDR2 is SQIVND (reference sequence). The CDR3 runs to 17 residues. Trimming cost V 3 bases and J 1 base, with 18 bases left between them. The CDR3 coding sequence is TGTGCCAGTAGTATCTCGTACGTCCTCGTGGGCCAAGAGACCCAGTACTTC. This translates into CASSISYVLVGQETQYF.

This clone has at least ten counts. V and J are TRBV3-1 and TRBJ2-3; tentatively, D is TRBD2 (5 bases). The CDR3 consists of 16 residues. Germline assignment: CDR1 LGHDT and CDR2 YNNKEL (reference sequence). V shed 0 bases and J shed 1 base, with 11 bases lying between them. This CDR3 is CASSQDEGLGTDTQYF. The CDR3 nucleotides are TGTGCCAGCAGCCAAGATGAGGGTCTGGGCACAGATACGCAGTATTTT.

This clone has a handful of counts. As DNA, the CDR3 is TGTGCCAGCAGTCCAATTTCAGGACTAGCGGGACCTACCTACGAGCAGTACTTC. It encodes CASSPISGLAGPTYEQYF. This chain links TRBV6-5 with TRBJ2-7, with 12 bases fitting TRBD2. The V gene's germline CDR1 is MNHEY and CDR2 SVGAGI. The trim removed 5 bases at V and 2 bases at J, leaving 13 bases unmatched. The length of the CDR3 is 18 residues.

Ten or more counts support this clone. The V and J genes are TRBV20-1 and TRBJ2-1, with TRBD2 identical over 8 bases. CDR1 DFQATT and CDR2 SNEGSKA come from the germline V gene (reference sequence). The CDR3 length is 13 residues. V lost 5 bases, J lost 4 bases, and 4 bases stayed unmatched. The CDR3 nucleotides read TGCAGTGCTGGGACTAGACGATACAATGAGCAGTTCTTC. As protein: CSAGTRRYNEQFF.

This clone was picked up many times. V gene TRBV11-2 combines with J gene TRBJ1-3, with D unclear. Trimming pared 5 bases from V and 0 bases from J, leaving 11 bases between. The germline V gene encodes CDR1 SGHAT and CDR2 FQNNGV. The CDR3 covers 15 residues. This chain's CDR3 is CASSVYRVSGNTIYF. The CDR3 DNA reads as TGTGCCAGCAGCGTCTATAGAGTCTCTGGAAACACCATATATTTT.

This clone was counted between two and nine times. This rearrangement joins TRBV6-4 to TRBJ2-3; perhaps TRBD1 as D (8 bases). CDR1 is MRHNA, CDR2 SNTAGT, per germline. CDR3 length equals 14 residues. V lost 6 bases and J 1 base, leaving 11 bases between the germline ends. DNA of the CDR3: TGTGCCAGCAGAACAGGGGGGGGCACAGATACGCAGTATTTT. Amino acid sequence: CASRTGGGTDTQYF.

The sample holds many counts of this clone. The rearrangement uses TRBV9 and TRBJ2-7, with D perhaps matching TRBD1 (7 bases). This CDR3 is 14 amino acids long. Germline V CDR1 and CDR2: SGDLS, YYNGEE. The V end lost 3 bases, the J end lost 2 bases, and 12 bases lay between the germline ends. The CDR3 loop is CASSEGAGPYEQYF. The CDR3 DNA reads TGTGCCAGCAGCGAGGGGGCGGGGCCCTACGAGCAGTACTTC.

This clone showed up many times. The J gene is TRBJ1-5, the V gene TRBV12-3 or TRBV12-4; 7 nucleotides align to TRBD1. The V gene end was trimmed by 1 base and the J gene end by 2 bases; junction bases not matched to a gene: 5. This CDR3 spans 16 amino acids. CDR3 nucleotides: TGTGCCAGCAGTTTAGGACAGGGTTGGGGCAATCAGCCCCAGCATTTT. Translating it yields CASSLGQGWGNQPQHF.

The V gene is TRBV5-6, the J gene TRBJ2-2, with D possibly called TRBD1 or TRBD2 (5 bases each). V gave up 2 bases and J gave up 1 base, with 12 bases separating them. The germline V gene has CDR1 SGHDT and CDR2 YYEEEE. The CDR3 has 16 residues. The CDR3 DNA reads as TGTGCCAGCAGCTTCGCCGGGACGGAGAACACCGGGGAGCTGTTTTTT. Translation gives CASSFAGTENTGELFF.

The genes are TRBV4-2 and TRBJ1-3; 7 nucleotides agree with TRBD1. CDR3 length: 16 amino acids. The V gene's germline CDR1 is LGHNA and CDR2 YNFKEQ. The trim removed 1 base at V and 2 bases at J, leaving 5 bases unmatched. The CDR3 nucleotides are TGTGCCAGCAGCCAAGGACAGGGTGTCACTGGAAACACCATATATTTT. Translated: CASSQGQGVTGNTIYF.

This clone showed up many times. This chain joins TRBV10-3 and TRBJ2-7; D may be TRBD1 or TRBD2 (5 bases each). CDR1 ENHRY and CDR2 SYGVKD come from the germline V gene. Trimming cost V 4 bases and J 0 bases, with 13 bases left between them. The CDR3 spans 15 residues. CDR3 sequence (DNA): TGTGCCATCAGTGCTGCCGGGACGTCCTCCTACGAGCAGTACTTC. It encodes CAISAAGTSSYEQYF.